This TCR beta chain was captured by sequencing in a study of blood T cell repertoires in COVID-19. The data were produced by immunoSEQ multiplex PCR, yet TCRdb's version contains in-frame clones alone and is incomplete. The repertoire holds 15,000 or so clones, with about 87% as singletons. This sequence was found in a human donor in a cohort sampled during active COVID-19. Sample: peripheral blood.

The CDR3 DNA is TGTGCCAGTAGTATATCCGGGAGCGGATACGAGCAGTACTTC. Protein sequence: CASSISGSGYEQYF. This chain connects TRBV19 to TRBJ2-7, with D maybe TRBD2 (6 bases). Germline V gene data show CDR1 as LNHDA and CDR2 as SQIVND (reference sequence). The CDR3 consists of 14 residues. V lost 2 bases and J lost 4, with 12 bases in between.